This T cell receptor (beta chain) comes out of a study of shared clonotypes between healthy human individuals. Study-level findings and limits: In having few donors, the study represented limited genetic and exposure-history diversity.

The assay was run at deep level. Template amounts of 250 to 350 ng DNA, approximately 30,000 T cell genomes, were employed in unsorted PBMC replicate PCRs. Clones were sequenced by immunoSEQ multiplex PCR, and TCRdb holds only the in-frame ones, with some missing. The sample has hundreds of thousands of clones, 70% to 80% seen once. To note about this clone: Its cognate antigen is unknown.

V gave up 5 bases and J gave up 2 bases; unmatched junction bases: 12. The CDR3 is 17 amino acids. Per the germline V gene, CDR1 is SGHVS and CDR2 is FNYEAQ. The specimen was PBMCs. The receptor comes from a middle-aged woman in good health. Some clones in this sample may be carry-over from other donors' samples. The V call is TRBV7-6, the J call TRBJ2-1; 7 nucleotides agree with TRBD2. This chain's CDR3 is CASSPIVGGRAYNEQFF. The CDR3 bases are TGTGCCAGCAGCCCAATAGTGGGCGGGAGAGCCTACAATGAGCAGTTCTTC.